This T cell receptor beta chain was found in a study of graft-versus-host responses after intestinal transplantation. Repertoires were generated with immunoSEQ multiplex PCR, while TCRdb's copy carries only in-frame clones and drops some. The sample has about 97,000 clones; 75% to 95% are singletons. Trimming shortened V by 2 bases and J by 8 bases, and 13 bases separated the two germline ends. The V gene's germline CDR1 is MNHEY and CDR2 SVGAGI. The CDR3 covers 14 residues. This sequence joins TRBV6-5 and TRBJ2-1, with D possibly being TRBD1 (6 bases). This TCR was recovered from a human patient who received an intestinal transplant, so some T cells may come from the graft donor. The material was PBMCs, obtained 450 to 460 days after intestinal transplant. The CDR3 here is CASSYRTAGDEQFF. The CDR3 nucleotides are TGTGCCAGCAGTTACCGGACAGCCGGGGATGAGCAGTTCTTC.